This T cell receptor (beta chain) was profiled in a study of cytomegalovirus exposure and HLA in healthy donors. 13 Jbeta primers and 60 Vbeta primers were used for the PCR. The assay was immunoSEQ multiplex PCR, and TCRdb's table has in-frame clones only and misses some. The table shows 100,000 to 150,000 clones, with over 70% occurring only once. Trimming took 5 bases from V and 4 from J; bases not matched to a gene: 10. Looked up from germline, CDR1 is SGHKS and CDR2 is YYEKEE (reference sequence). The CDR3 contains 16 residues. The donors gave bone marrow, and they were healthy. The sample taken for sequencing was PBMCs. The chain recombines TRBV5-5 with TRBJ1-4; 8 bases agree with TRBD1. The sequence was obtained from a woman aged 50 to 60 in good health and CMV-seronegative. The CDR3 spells CASRPGTGPFNEKLFF. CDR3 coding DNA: TGTGCCAGCAGGCCCGGGACAGGCCCCTTTAATGAAAAACTGTTTTTT.